This TCR beta chain stems from a study of CD8 T cells in Susac syndrome (dated by TCRdb to the late 2010s). Some background on the complete study: Among the Susac syndrome patients who were sequenced, clinically active disease was present in 5 or 6 and clinical remission was observed in roughly eight. At blood withdrawal, Susac syndrome patients were either therapy-naive, taking corticosteroids (in some cases with IVIg as well), or taking IVIg alone. Whether CD8+ T cell activation and differentiation in Susac syndrome was antigen driven was tested using repertoire sequencing. General study outcomes and caveats: No clonal expansion was detected in the CD4+ T cell repertoire of Susac syndrome patients. The number of individuals in the TCR sequencing and HLA analysis was recognized as being relatively small.

High-throughput TCR beta sequencing profiled peripheral blood CD8+ and CD4+ T cells from healthy donors, Susac syndrome patients and multiple sclerosis patients. The Susac syndrome patients fulfilled recently defined diagnostic criteria for either definite or probable disease. CD8+ TEMRA cells were enriched by FACS, while bulk CD8+ and CD4+ T cells were purified by magnetic negative isolation. Blood was drawn into EDTA tubes, processed within 24 hours, and PBMCs were isolated by density gradient centrifugation. PBMCs intended for TCR sequencing were frozen in liquid nitrogen and were later thawed in a 37 degrees C water bath. A purity of at least 90% was achieved for sorted or isolated CD4+, CD8+ and CD8+ TEMRA cells. RNA was extracted using the RNeasy kit, and about 0.5 to 1 microgram was reverse transcribed with random hexamers. The immunoSEQ multiplex PCR assay, covering 54 Vbeta and 13 Jbeta segments, was used to amplify TCR beta CDR3 regions. PCR amplification bias was corrected by using a synthetic template baseline for primer optimization and computational correction. On the authors' methods: Reads were annotated to V, D and J genes per IMGT and analyzed with immunoSEQ Analyzer, keeping only productive sequences. Clonality was computed as one minus Shannon entropy normalized by log2 of the number of productive unique sequences. For each patient and control, public and private clones were evaluated among the 100 most prevalent clones. Clones were defined as Susac-specific when absent from the healthy and MS cohorts, from about 1,100 published viral clones and from other ImmuneACCESS disease sequences. TCRdb trimmed the raw reads at Q25, called clones with MiXCR and kept productive beta chains. Each entry merges the rows of one CDR3 protein and shows their most common DNA and genes. Here the V and J calls rest on TCRdb's processing, not on the authors' analysis. For this sample the table gives more than 150,000 distinct CDR3 sequences, of which about 96% were detected only once. About 0.12% of the sample rests with the top ten.

In its sample, this clonotype was seen once. This clone's antigen is unknown. Per-base qualities were not stored, and no clone one base away is much larger. A lone read offers only weak evidence. Sequences SQVTM (CDR1) and ANQGSEA (CDR2) are obtained from the germline V gene. Measured from the cysteine to the phenylalanine, the CDR3 is 13 residues long. Of all the DNA, just the CDR3 is kept, 39 bases in frame from base 1. Trimming removed 6 bases from V and 1 base from J, leaving 11 bases between the germline ends. This receptor chain uses TRBV29-1 and TRBJ2-3, with no reliable assignment of the D segment. The sample taken for sequencing was CD4+ T cells from PBMCs. This sequence was found in a human donor with Susac syndrome. The DNA is TGCAGCGTGGGCCCCCCTCGCACAGATACGCAGTATTTT. Its product reads: CSVGPPRTDTQYF.